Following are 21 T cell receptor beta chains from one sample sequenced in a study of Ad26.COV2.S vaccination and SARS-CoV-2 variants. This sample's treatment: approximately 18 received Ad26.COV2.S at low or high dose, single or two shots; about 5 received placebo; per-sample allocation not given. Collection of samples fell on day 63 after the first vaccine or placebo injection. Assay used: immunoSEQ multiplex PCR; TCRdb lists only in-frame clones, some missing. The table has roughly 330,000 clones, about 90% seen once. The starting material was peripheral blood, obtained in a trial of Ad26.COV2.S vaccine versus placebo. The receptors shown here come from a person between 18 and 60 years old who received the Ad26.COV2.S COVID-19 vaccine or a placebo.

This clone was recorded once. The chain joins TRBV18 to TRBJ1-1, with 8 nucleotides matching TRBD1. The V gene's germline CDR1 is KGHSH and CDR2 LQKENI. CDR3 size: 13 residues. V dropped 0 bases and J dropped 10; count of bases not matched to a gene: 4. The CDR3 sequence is CASSPPDRVGAFF. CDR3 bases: TGTGCCAGCTCACCACCGGACAGGGTAGGAGCTTTCTTT.

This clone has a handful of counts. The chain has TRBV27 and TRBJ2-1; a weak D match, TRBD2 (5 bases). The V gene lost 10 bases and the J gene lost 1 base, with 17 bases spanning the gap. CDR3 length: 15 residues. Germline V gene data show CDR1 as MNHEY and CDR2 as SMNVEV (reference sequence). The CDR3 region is CATRERATSYNEQFF. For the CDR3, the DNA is TGTGCCACCCGGGAACGCGCCACGTCCTACAATGAGCAGTTCTTC.

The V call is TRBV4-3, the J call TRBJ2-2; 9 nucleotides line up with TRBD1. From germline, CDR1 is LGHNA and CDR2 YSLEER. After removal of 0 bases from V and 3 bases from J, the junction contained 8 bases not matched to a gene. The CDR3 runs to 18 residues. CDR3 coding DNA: TGCGCCAGCAGCCAAGAGCTGGGACAGGGATTTTACACCGGGGAGCTGTTTTTT. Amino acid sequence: CASSQELGQGFYTGELFF.

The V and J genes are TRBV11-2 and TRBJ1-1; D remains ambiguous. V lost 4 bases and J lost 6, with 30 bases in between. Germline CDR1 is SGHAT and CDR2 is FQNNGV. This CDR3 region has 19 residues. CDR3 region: CASSSTLAPAPKPKAEAFF. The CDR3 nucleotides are TGTGCCAGCAGCTCTACCCTCGCGCCGGCACCCAAACCCAAGGCTGAAGCTTTCTTT.

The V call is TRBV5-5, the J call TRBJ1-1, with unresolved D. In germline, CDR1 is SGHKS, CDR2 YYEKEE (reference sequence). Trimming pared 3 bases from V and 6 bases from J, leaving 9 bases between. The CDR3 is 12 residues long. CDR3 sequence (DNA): TGTGCCAGCAGCTCATTATTCTCTGAAGCTTTCTTT. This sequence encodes CASSSLFSEAFF.

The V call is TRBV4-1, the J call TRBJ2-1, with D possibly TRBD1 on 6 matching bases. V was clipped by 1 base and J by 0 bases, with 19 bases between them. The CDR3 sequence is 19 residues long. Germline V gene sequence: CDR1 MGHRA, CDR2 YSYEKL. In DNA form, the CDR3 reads TGCGCCAGCAGCCAAGCCCTCGGGCCAGCAGGGGTCTCCTACAATGAGCAGTTCTTC. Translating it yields CASSQALGPAGVSYNEQFF.

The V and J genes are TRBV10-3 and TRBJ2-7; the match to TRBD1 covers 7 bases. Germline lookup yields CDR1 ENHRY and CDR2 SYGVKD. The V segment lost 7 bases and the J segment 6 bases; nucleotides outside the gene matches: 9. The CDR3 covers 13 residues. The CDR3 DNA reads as TGTGCCATCAACGGACAGGACTCTAGCGAGCAGTACTTC. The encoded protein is CAINGQDSSEQYF.

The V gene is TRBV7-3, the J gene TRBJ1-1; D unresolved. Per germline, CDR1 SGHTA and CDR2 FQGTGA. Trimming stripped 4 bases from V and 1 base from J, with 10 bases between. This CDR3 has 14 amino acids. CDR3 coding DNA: TGTGCCAGCAGCTCCAGTGCAGCGAACACTGAAGCTTTCTTT. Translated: CASSSSAANTEAFF.

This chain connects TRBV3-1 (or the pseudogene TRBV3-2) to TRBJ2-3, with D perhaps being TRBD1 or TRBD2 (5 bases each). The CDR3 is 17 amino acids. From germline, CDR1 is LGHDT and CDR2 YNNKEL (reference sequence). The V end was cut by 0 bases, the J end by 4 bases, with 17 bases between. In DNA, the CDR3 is TGTGCCAGCAGCCAAGATGCCTTTGGGGACCTCGCAGATACGCAGTATTTT. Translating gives CASSQDAFGDLADTQYF.

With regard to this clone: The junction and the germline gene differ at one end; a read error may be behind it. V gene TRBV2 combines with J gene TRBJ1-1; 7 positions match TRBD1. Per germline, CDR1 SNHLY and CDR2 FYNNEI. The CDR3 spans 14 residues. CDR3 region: CANSPGQQNTEAFF. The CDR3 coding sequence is TGTGCCAACAGTCCGGGACAGCAAAACACTGAAGCTTTCTTT.

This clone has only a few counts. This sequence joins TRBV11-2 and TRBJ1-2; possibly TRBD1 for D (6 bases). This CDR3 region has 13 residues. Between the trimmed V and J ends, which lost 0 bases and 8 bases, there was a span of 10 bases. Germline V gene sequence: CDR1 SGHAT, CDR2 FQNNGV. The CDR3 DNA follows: TGTGCCAGCAGCTTAGAACAGGGCGGCGGCTACACCTTC. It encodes CASSLEQGGGYTF.

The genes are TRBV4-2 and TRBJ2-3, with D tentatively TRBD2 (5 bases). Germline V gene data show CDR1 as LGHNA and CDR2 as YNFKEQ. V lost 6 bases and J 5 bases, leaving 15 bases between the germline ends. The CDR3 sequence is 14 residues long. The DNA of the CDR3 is TGTGCCAGCAGTCCCAGACCAGAGGGAGATACGCAGTATTTT. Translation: CASSPRPEGDTQYF.

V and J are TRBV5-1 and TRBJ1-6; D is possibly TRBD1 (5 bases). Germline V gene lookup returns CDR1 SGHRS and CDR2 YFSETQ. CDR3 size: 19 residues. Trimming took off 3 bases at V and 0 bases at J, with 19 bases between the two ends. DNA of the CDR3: TGCGCCAGCAGCTGGGGCCCCGCGGTAGGAAGCTCCTATAATTCACCCCTCCACTTT. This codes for CASSWGPAVGSSYNSPLHF.

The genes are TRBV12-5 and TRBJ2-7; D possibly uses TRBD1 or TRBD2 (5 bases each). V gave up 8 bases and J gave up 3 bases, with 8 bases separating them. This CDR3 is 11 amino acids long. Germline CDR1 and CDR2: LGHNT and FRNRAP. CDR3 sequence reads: CASWGNYEQYF. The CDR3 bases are TGTGCTAGTTGGGGGAACTACGAGCAGTACTTC.

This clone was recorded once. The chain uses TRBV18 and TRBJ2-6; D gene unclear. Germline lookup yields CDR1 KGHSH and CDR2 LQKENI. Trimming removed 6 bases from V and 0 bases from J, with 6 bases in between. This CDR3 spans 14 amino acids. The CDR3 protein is CASSRVSGANVLTF. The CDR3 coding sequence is TGTGCCAGCTCCCGGGTCTCTGGGGCCAACGTCCTGACTTTC.

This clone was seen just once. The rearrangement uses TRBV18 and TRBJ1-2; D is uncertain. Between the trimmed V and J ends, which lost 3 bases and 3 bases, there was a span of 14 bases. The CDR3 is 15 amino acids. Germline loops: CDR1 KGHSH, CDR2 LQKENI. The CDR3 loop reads CASSPFRVWDYGYTF. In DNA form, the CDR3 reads TGTGCCAGCTCACCTTTCCGGGTCTGGGACTATGGCTACACCTTC.

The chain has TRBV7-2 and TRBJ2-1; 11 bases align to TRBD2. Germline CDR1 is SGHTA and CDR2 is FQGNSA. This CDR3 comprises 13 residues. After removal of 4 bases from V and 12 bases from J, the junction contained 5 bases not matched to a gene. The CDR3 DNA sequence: TGTGCCAGCAGCTCCCGACTAGCGGGACGGCAGTTCTTC. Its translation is CASSSRLAGRQFF.

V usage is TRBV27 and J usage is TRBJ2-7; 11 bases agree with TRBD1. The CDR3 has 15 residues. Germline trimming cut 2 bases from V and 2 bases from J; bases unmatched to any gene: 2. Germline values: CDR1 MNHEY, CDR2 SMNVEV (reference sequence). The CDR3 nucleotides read TGTGCCAGCAGTTTAGGGACAGGGGGGACCTACGAGCAGTACGTC. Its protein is CASSLGTGGTYEQYV.

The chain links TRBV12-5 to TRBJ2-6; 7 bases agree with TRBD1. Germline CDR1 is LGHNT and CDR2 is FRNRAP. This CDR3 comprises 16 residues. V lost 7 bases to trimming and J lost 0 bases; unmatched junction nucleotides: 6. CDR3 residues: CASAGQALSGANVLTF. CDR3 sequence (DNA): TGTGCTAGTGCCGGACAGGCCCTCTCTGGGGCCAACGTCCTGACTTTC. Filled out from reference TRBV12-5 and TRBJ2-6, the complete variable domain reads DARVTQTPRHKVTEMGQEVTMRCQPILGHNTVFWYRQTMMQGLELLAYFRNRAPLDDSGMPKDRFSAEMPDATLATLKIQPSEPRDSAVYFCASAGQALSGANVLTFGAGSRLTVL.

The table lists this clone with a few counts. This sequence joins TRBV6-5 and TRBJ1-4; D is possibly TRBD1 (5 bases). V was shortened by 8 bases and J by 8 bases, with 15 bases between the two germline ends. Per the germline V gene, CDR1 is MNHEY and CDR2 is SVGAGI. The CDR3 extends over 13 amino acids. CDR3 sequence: CASSEGFEEKLFF. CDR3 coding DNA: TGTGCCAGCTCAGAGGGGTTCGAGGAAAAACTGTTTTTT.

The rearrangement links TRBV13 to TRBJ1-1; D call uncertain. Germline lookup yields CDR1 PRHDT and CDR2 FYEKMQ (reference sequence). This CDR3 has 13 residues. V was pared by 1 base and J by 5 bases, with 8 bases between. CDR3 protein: CASSLEKWTEAFF. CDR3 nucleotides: TGTGCCAGCAGCTTAGAGAAGTGGACTGAAGCTTTCTTT.